The next 14 T cell receptor beta chains were all read from a single sample in a study of T cell responses to AZD1222 COVID-19 vaccine. Profiling relied on immunoSEQ multiplex PCR, and the TCRdb table lists in-frame clones only, not all of them. The repertoire holds about 130,000 clones, with about 88% as singletons. The specimen comprised peripheral blood, sampled on day 0 of AZD1222 vaccination. Source of these receptors: an adult in good health.

The CDR3 is CASSHPTLCFLPQHF. The CDR3 coding sequence is TGTGCCAGCAGCCACCCGACACTTTGCTTTCTACCCCAGCATTTT. J is TRBJ1-5 and V is TRBV14; the D is unclear. This CDR3 is 15 amino acids long. V was clipped by 3 bases and J by 10 bases, with 19 bases between them. Germline CDR1 is SGHDN and CDR2 is FVKESK. Looking up the rest from reference TRBV14 and TRBJ1-5 gives the full variable domain: EAGVTQFPSHSVIEKGQTVTLRCDPISGHDNLYWYRRVMGKEIKFLLHFVKESKQDESGMPNNRFLAERTGGTYSTLKVQPAELEDSGVYFCASSHPTLCFLPQHFGDGTRLSIL.

This rearrangement joins TRBV2 to TRBJ2-2; the D gene is possibly TRBD2 (6 bases). This CDR3 is built from 16 residues. Between the trimmed V and J ends, which lost 5 bases and 6 bases, there was a span of 19 bases. CDR1 SNHLY and CDR2 FYNNEI come from the germline V gene. The CDR3 protein is CASSYVRGALPGELFF. In nucleotides, the CDR3 is TGTGCCAGCAGTTATGTCCGCGGGGCCCTTCCCGGGGAGCTGTTTTTT. Based on the CDR3 plus reference TRBV2 and TRBJ2-2, the full variable domain is EPEVTQTPSHQVTQMGQEVILRCVPISNHLYFYWYRQILGQKVEFLVSFYNNEISEKSEIFDDQFSVERPDGSNFTLKIRSTKLEDSAMYFCASSYVRGALPGELFFGEGSRLTVL.

V usage is TRBV24-1 and J usage is TRBJ2-1; TRBD2 aligns across 11 bases. Germline trimming cut 3 bases from V and 4 bases from J; bases unmatched to any gene: 4. CDR3 length: 16 amino acids. Germline-derived CDR1 and CDR2 are KGHDR and SFDVKD. In DNA, the CDR3 is TGTGCCACCAGTGATCTAGCGGGGGGACCATACAATGAGCAGTTCTTC. Protein product: CATSDLAGGPYNEQFF.

The genes are TRBV4-3 and TRBJ2-1; D not certain. The CDR3 loop spans 15 amino acids. The V gene lost 0 bases and the J gene lost 9 bases, with 15 bases spanning the gap. CDR1 is LGHNA, CDR2 YSLEER, per germline. DNA for the CDR3: TGCGCCAGCAGCCAAGAACCTGGAGCCCTGGGTGAGCAGTTCTTC. It yields the protein CASSQEPGALGEQFF.

The gene calls are TRBV7-2 and TRBJ2-3, with D unresolved. CDR1 and CDR2 (germline): SGHTA, FQGNSA. This CDR3 is built from 16 residues. The V gene lost 0 bases and the J gene lost 6 bases, with 16 bases spanning the gap. The CDR3 sequence is CASSLARVGWMDTQYF. The CDR3 region has the DNA TGTGCCAGCAGCTTAGCAAGGGTGGGGTGGATGGATACGCAGTATTTT.

The rearrangement uses TRBV24-1 and TRBJ2-5; D uncertain. The germline V gene encodes CDR1 KGHDR and CDR2 SFDVKD. V lost 10 bases to trimming and J lost 5 bases, with 16 bases between them. This CDR3 is built from 13 residues. Here the CDR3 DNA reads TGTGCCACTTCCCATGACCCGGCGGAGACCCAGTACTTC. Amino acids: CATSHDPAETQYF.

The rearrangement uses TRBV28 and TRBJ1-4; 10 bases map to TRBD1. This CDR3 is 17 amino acids long. J gave up 8 bases and V 2 bases, and 11 bases lay outside the gene matches. Germline values: CDR1 MDHEN, CDR2 SYDVKM. The CDR3: CASSLGTGEMTGEKLFF. The DNA of the CDR3 is TGTGCCAGCAGTTTAGGGACAGGGGAAATGACAGGGGAAAAACTGTTTTTT.

This rearrangement joins TRBV16 to TRBJ1-1; a possible D gene is TRBD1 (5 bases). Germline V gives CDR1 KGHSY, CDR2 FQNENV. V dropped 2 bases and J dropped 4 bases, with 14 bases sitting between them. The CDR3 is made up of 15 amino acids. The CDR3 loop is CASSQISWQGTEAFF. CDR3 sequence (DNA): TGTGCCAGCAGCCAAATTTCGTGGCAGGGCACTGAAGCTTTCTTT. Full variable domain (rest looked up from reference TRBV16 and TRBJ1-1): GEEVAQTPKHLVRGEGQKAKLYCAPIKGHSYVFWYQQVLKNEFKFLISFQNENVFDETGMPKERFSAKCLPNSPCSLEIQATKLEDSAVYFCASSQISWQGTEAFFGQGTRLTVV.

The chain recombines TRBV12-3 or TRBV12-4 with TRBJ1-1; D possibly corresponds to TRBD1 (6 bases). The CDR3 covers 13 residues. V gave up 6 bases and J gave up 4 bases, with 12 bases separating them. CDR3 in amino acids: CASRPTGFTEAFF. CDR3 sequence (DNA): TGTGCCAGCAGGCCGACAGGCTTCACTGAAGCTTTCTTT.

This chain joins TRBV9 and TRBJ1-3, with 9 bases lining up with TRBD1. The CDR3 has 17 residues. CDR1 SGDLS and CDR2 YYNGEE come from the germline V gene. The trim removed 1 base at V and 2 bases at J, leaving 7 bases unmatched. The CDR3 DNA reads TGTGCCAGCAGCGTAACCCAGACAGGGGGAACTGGAAACACCATATATTTT. Translation gives CASSVTQTGGTGNTIYF.

CDR3 in DNA: TGTGCCAGCAGCCCGTACGGGGCCCACAGTCAGCCCCAGCATTTT. Its protein is CASSPYGAHSQPQHF. The gene calls are TRBV7-9 and TRBJ1-5, with a tentative D call TRBD1 (5 bases). Trimming removed 5 bases from V and 6 bases from J, with 17 bases in between. Per germline, CDR1 SEHNR and CDR2 FQNEAQ (reference sequence). This CDR3 is built from 15 residues.

Comments on this clone: It is likely a read error, because the conserved phenylalanine at the end of the CDR3 is missing. Because the CDR3's place on the DNA is in doubt, the DNA is left out and the CDR3 is given as listed by TCRdb. The rearrangement joins TRBV28 to TRBJ2-7; no DNA check was done on the table's D call, TRBD2. CDR1 is MDHEN and CDR2 is SYDVKM in the germline V gene. The CDR3 has 10 residues if both end residues are counted. CDR3 residues: CASSPPSPLR.

This chain connects TRBV9 to TRBJ1-1, with 11 bases matching TRBD1. Germline loops: CDR1 SGDLS, CDR2 YYNGEE. This CDR3 is built from 15 residues. The J segment lost 4 bases and the V segment lost 3 bases, leaving 5 bases of the junction unmatched. CDR3 protein: CASSGRTGGFTEAFF. The CDR3 DNA sequence: TGTGCCAGCAGCGGGAGGACAGGGGGCTTCACTGAAGCTTTCTTT.

The rearrangement uses TRBV24-1 and TRBJ2-3; D unclear. CDR3 length: 13 residues. Germline lookup yields CDR1 KGHDR and CDR2 SFDVKD. The germline V and J ends were trimmed by 5 bases and 1 base, with 6 bases remaining between them. CDR3 sequence (DNA): TGTGCCACCAGTGCTGTGGGCACAGATACGCAGTATTTT. Translated: CATSAVGTDTQYF.